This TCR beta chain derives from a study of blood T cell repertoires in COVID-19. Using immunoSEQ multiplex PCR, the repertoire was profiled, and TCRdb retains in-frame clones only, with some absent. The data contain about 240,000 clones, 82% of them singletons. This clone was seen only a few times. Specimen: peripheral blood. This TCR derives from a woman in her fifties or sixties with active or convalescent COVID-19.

CDR3: CASRGGGVHGYTF. CDR3 nucleotides: TGTGCCAGCAGGGGCGGGGGAGTCCATGGCTACACCTTC. This chain links TRBV6-5 with TRBJ1-2; D is possibly TRBD1 (5 bases). The CDR3 extends over 13 amino acids. Germline-derived CDR1 and CDR2 are MNHEY and SVGAGI. The V end lost 6 bases, the J end lost 6 bases, and 14 bases lay between the germline ends.